The clone carrying this TCR beta chain was counted ten times or more. TCRdb reprocessed the PCR reads via MiXCR and lists one record per CDR3 protein. The table has around 460,000 distinct CDR3 sequences, 20% to 25% seen once. The data belong to a study of molecular identifiers for immune sequencing clone quantification. The sequenced sample was naive CD8+ T cells from blood, with Jurkat cell RNA spiked in. Subset: FACS-sorted CD8+CD4-CCR7+CD45RA+ naive T cells. The TCR was taken from a human donor in good health. Some libraries in this study had Jurkat cell RNA spiked in.

The CDR3 DNA reads TGTGCCAGCAGCCCGAGGACTAGCGGAACCTACAATGAGCAGTTCTTC. Protein: CASSPRTSGTYNEQFF. The rearrangement uses TRBV7-9 and TRBJ2-1, with 10 bases fitting TRBD2. Germline V gene sequence: CDR1 SEHNR, CDR2 FQNEAQ (reference sequence). The V segment lost 5 bases and the J segment 2 bases; nucleotides outside the gene matches: 6. This CDR3 contains 16 residues.